This T cell receptor beta chain stems from a study of shared clonotypes between healthy human individuals. Turning to the study itself: Donor composition was a couple of women and a few men, aged 18 to 49.

With 3 bases clipped from V and 5 bases from J, the junction kept 9 bases outside the gene matches. The CDR3 is made up of 15 amino acids. Germline assignment: CDR1 MGHRA and CDR2 YSYEKL. Here immunoSEQ multiplex PCR was the method, and the copy in TCRdb shows in-frame clones only, minus some. Among 2.5 million or so clones, 90% to 95% were seen once, and the ten largest hold roughly 0.14%. Whole-study findings and limits: Shared across a few donors were around 5% of the naive CD4 clonotypes.

As regards this clone: The target antigen is unknown.

The material sequenced was naive CD4+ T cells sorted from blood. Indicated subset: CD45RA+ positively selected. This receptor was taken from a man aged 18-30 years in good health. This rearrangement joins TRBV4-1 to TRBJ2-7; TRBD1 matches at 8 bases. The CDR3 DNA follows: TGCGCCAGCAGCCACCTTGGACAGGGAAGGCACGAGCAGTACTTC. This translates into CASSHLGQGRHEQYF.